This TCR beta chain was sequenced during a study of Tregs in tolerant kidney transplant recipients. Study-level results: No direct test of biological reproducibility was done here. Findings come from small patient numbers and require larger validation.

Comment on this clone: Its antigen is currently unknown.

Thawed PBMCs were FACS-sorted into unstimulated CD4+CD25+CD127- regulatory T cells, CD4+CD25- non-regulatory cells, CD4 and CD8 cells. Before regulatory T cell sorting, thawed PBMCs rested overnight at 37°C in approximately 200 IU/ml IL-2. Profiled with immunoSEQ multiplex PCR; TCRdb holds only in-frame clones, not every one. The sample lists around 43,000 clones, under 95% occurring once. The CDR3 is 16 amino acids. Germline V gene sequence: CDR1 MNHEY, CDR2 SMNVEV (reference sequence). The sample comprised Tregs from blood. The clonotype comes from a human donor in good health. The chain employs TRBV27 and TRBJ2-5; 10 bases are a match to TRBD1. The J call may be in error: the DNA end matches TRBJ2-7 better. This chain's CDR3 is CASSLWGQGHSYEQYF. CDR3 nucleotide sequence: TGTGCCAGCAGCCTCTGGGGACAGGGGCACTCCTACGAGCAGTACTTC.